A selection of T cell receptor beta chains follows, all from one sample in a study of T cell responses to AZD1222 COVID-19 vaccine. The repertoire was sequenced with immunoSEQ multiplex PCR; TCRdb's copy has only in-frame clones and lacks some. This table holds around 100,000 clones, nearly 90% found once. The source was peripheral blood, collected 28 days after the second AZD1222 dose. These receptors came from an adult who received the AZD1222 COVID-19 vaccine. Both conserved end residues are part of each CDR3. A D gene is named only where the DNA matches it firmly. Not all rows give a size; the values are once, few, many and, for expanded clones, a class.

DNA: TGTGCCATCAGTCTAGACAGGAACACAGATACGCAGTATTTT
CDR3: CAISLDRNTDTQYF
D: .
J: TRBJ2-3
V: TRBV10-3
size: few

DNA: TGTGCCAGCAGTGAAGGGTGGAGGGACACTGAAGCTTTCTTT
CDR3: CASSEGWRDTEAFF
D: .
J: TRBJ1-1
V: TRBV6-1
size: .

DNA: TGTGCCAGCAGGGCCAGAATCGAGACCCAGTACTTC
CDR3: CASRARIETQYF
D: .
J: TRBJ2-5
V: TRBV2
size: .

DNA: TGTGCCAGCAGAAATCAGGGGATTAGCACAGATACGCAGTATTTT
CDR3: CASRNQGISTDTQYF
D: .
J: TRBJ2-3
V: TRBV2
size: .

DNA: TGTGCCAGCAGCTTGAGCGCGACGGAGAACTATGGCTACACCTTC
CDR3: CASSLSATENYGYTF
D: .
J: TRBJ1-2
V: TRBV5-5
size: .

DNA: TGCGCCAGCGGGTGGACATTTTATAATGGCTACACCTTC
CDR3: CASGWTFYNGYTF
D: .
J: TRBJ1-2
V: TRBV23-1
size: .

DNA: TGTGCCAGCAGCTTCGGCAGGGACTCACCCCTCCACTTT
CDR3: CASSFGRDSPLHF
D: .
J: TRBJ1-6
V: TRBV11-2
size: .

DNA: TGTGCCAGCAGTTCGTTGAGCGGTGACAATAACTATGGCTACACCTTC
CDR3: CASSSLSGDNNYGYTF
D: .
J: TRBJ1-2
V: TRBV28
size: .

DNA: TGCGCCAGCAGCTTGGCCCCAACAGGGGGGCACAATGAGCAGTTCTTC
CDR3: CASSLAPTGGHNEQFF
D: TRBD1
J: TRBJ2-1
V: TRBV5-1
size: .

DNA: TGTGCCAGCAGCCGTGGACAGGGGGTTACAACTAACTATGGCTACACCTTC
CDR3: CASSRGQGVTTNYGYTF
D: TRBD1
J: TRBJ1-2
V: TRBV3-1/TRBV3-2
size: .

DNA: TGCGCCAGCAGCCAGTTAACAGCGGGAGGGGACACCGGGGAGCTGTTTTTT
CDR3: CASSQLTAGGDTGELFF
D: TRBD2
J: TRBJ2-2
V: TRBV4-3
size: .

DNA: TGCGCCAGCAGCCAAGCCCGAGACAGGGGAGTTTCACCCCTCCACTTT
CDR3: CASSQARDRGVSPLHF
D: TRBD1
J: TRBJ1-6
V: TRBV4-3
size: .

DNA: TGTGCCAGCAGCTCCAACACTGAAGCTTTCTTT
CDR3: CASSSNTEAFF
D: .
J: TRBJ1-1
V: TRBV7-2
size: .

DNA: TGTGCCAGCAGCCCTAGCGGGAGAGAGACAGATACGCAGTATTTT
CDR3: CASSPSGRETDTQYF
D: TRBD2
J: TRBJ2-3
V: TRBV3-1/TRBV3-2
size: medium-sized

DNA: TGTGCCAGCTCACAGGGGGCCGGGGGGTTGACGGCCACCTTC
CDR3: CASSQGAGGLTATF
D: TRBD1
J: TRBJ1-2
V: TRBV6-5
size: few

DNA: TGTGCCAGTACTCCGGGGTCCTATGGCTACACCTTC
CDR3: CASTPGSYGYTF
D: .
J: TRBJ1-2
V: TRBV19
size: once

DNA: TGCGCCAGCAGCTTGGATCCCCCCGCAGATACGCAGTATTTT
CDR3: CASSLDPPADTQYF
D: .
J: TRBJ2-3
V: TRBV5-1
size: .

DNA: TGTGCCAGCTTCAAAGGAGGGACTAATACGCAGTATTTT
CDR3: CASFKGGTNTQYF
D: TRBD2
J: TRBJ2-3
V: TRBV28
size: .

DNA: TGTGCCAGCAGTACCAGGGTGTCAGCTGAAGCTTTCTTT
CDR3: CASSTRVSAEAFF
D: .
J: TRBJ1-1
V: TRBV12-3/TRBV12-4
size: .

DNA: TGTGCCAGCAGTTACCTAGGACAGGGGACCTACAATGAGCAGTTCTTC
CDR3: CASSYLGQGTYNEQFF
D: TRBD1
J: TRBJ2-1
V: TRBV6-6
size: .

DNA: TGTGCCTGCGACCGAACAGGGGGACGGGACACCGGGGAGCTGTTTTTT
CDR3: CACDRTGGRDTGELFF
D: TRBD1
J: TRBJ2-2
V: TRBV30
size: .

DNA: TGTGCCAGCAGTGAGAAGGGCGGGACAGATACGCAGTATTTT
CDR3: CASSEKGGTDTQYF
D: .
J: TRBJ2-3
V: TRBV6-4
size: .

DNA: TGTGCCAGTAGCTTCGACGGGCGCAACTCTGGAAACACCATATATTTT
CDR3: CASSFDGRNSGNTIYF
D: .
J: TRBJ1-3
V: TRBV19
size: .

DNA: TGCGCCAGCAGCTCCCTAACCTTAGCGGGTGACGAGCAGTACTTC
CDR3: CASSSLTLAGDEQYF
D: TRBD2
J: TRBJ2-7
V: TRBV5-1
size: .

DNA: TGTGCCAGCAGTTTGGACAGGAGCTATAGCAATCAGCCCCAGCATTTT
CDR3: CASSLDRSYSNQPQHF
D: TRBD1
J: TRBJ1-5
V: TRBV2
size: once

DNA: TGTGCCAGCAGCTCCGGACTAGCGGGAGTCAGGACAGATACGCAGTATTTT
CDR3: CASSSGLAGVRTDTQYF
D: TRBD2
J: TRBJ2-3
V: TRBV14
size: once

DNA: TGTGTCACCAGGGGGACAGGGCAAACTGAAGCTTTCTTT
CDR3: CVTRGTGQTEAFF
D: TRBD1
J: TRBJ1-1
V: TRBV24-1
size: .

DNA: TGTGCCAGCAGTGACTATCCAGGGAGTCTGGATGGCTACACCTTC
CDR3: CASSDYPGSLDGYTF
D: .
J: TRBJ1-2
V: TRBV6-4
size: .

DNA: TGCGCCAGCAGCCAGTCCCTTTTACGGCCATCCGGGGAGCTGTTTTTT
CDR3: CASSQSLLRPSGELFF
D: .
J: TRBJ2-2
V: TRBV4-1
size: .

DNA: TGTGCCTGGGCCCCTGGACGGATCACTGAAGCTTTCTTT
CDR3: CAWAPGRITEAFF
D: .
J: TRBJ1-1
V: TRBV30
size: .

DNA: TGTGCCAGCCTGGGGACTAGCGGCCAAGAGACCCAGTACTTC
CDR3: CASLGTSGQETQYF
D: TRBD2
J: TRBJ2-5
V: TRBV2
size: .

DNA: TGTGCCAGCCATTCCCAGGGGAGCACTGGAAACACCATATATTTT
CDR3: CASHSQGSTGNTIYF
D: .
J: TRBJ1-3
V: TRBV5-6
size: .

DNA: TGTGCCTGGAGTGACGGGGGATCTGTCAACGAGCAGTACTTC
CDR3: CAWSDGGSVNEQYF
D: .
J: TRBJ2-7
V: TRBV30
size: .

DNA: TGTGCCAGCTCACCCGACACCGGGGAGCTGTTTTTT
CDR3: CASSPDTGELFF
D: .
J: TRBJ2-2
V: TRBV18
size: few

DNA: TGTGCCATCAGTGAGCGAAGATCCATCAATCCCTACGAGCAGTACTTC
CDR3: CAISERRSINPYEQYF
D: .
J: TRBJ2-7
V: TRBV10-3
size: once

DNA: TGCAGTGCTAGAGATGGGTACGAGCAGTACTTC
CDR3: CSARDGYEQYF
D: .
J: TRBJ2-7
V: TRBV20-1
size: .

DNA: TGTGCCAGTAGTATGCTCGGACAGCCCCAGCATTTT
CDR3: CASSMLGQPQHF
D: .
J: TRBJ1-5
V: TRBV19
size: .

DNA: TGTGCCAGTAATTCGAAGGGGGCCTTTGGCTACACCTTC
CDR3: CASNSKGAFGYTF
D: TRBD1
J: TRBJ1-2
V: TRBV19
size: .

DNA: TGCGCCAGCAGCTTAGGGGGGGCCCTCAATGAGCAGTTCTTC
CDR3: CASSLGGALNEQFF
D: .
J: TRBJ2-1
V: TRBV5-1
size: .

DNA: TGTGCCAGTAGTATCATTCGGGTCAGCGGGAGCTCCTACAATGAGCAGTTCTTC
CDR3: CASSIIRVSGSSYNEQFF
D: TRBD2
J: TRBJ2-1
V: TRBV19
size: .

DNA: TGTGCCAGCAGCCCCGGACTAGCGGGATGGAGCCCGAACACCGGGGAGCTGTTTTTT
CDR3: CASSPGLAGWSPNTGELFF
D: TRBD2
J: TRBJ2-2
V: TRBV3-1/TRBV3-2
size: .

DNA: TGTGCCAGCAGCCGCGATCGGGTCAATCAGCCCCAGCATTTT
CDR3: CASSRDRVNQPQHF
D: .
J: TRBJ1-5
V: TRBV28
size: .

DNA: TGTGCCAGCAGCCCCCGACAGGGGGCTAATGAAAAACTGTTTTTT
CDR3: CASSPRQGANEKLFF
D: TRBD1
J: TRBJ1-4
V: TRBV7-2
size: .

DNA: TGTGCCAGCAGCCCTACGACGAAGTACGGGACTACTCAGTTCTTC
CDR3: CASSPTTKYGTTQFF
D: TRBD2
J: TRBJ2-1
V: TRBV7-9
size: .

DNA: TGTGCCAGCAGAGAATCTCTCGACAGAACTAACTATGGCTACACCTTC
CDR3: CASRESLDRTNYGYTF
D: .
J: TRBJ1-2
V: TRBV6-1
size: .

DNA: TGCGCCAGCAGCATCCAGCGGGGGACAGAAGGGACCCAGTACTTC
CDR3: CASSIQRGTEGTQYF
D: .
J: TRBJ2-5
V: TRBV5-1
size: .

DNA: TGTGCCAGTAGTATGACCCCGGGACTAGGGAGCGAGCAGTACTTC
CDR3: CASSMTPGLGSEQYF
D: TRBD2
J: TRBJ2-7
V: TRBV19
size: few

DNA: TGTGCCGGCAGGGTGAGAGCAAGGAATTCACCCCTCCACTTT
CDR3: CAGRVRARNSPLHF
D: .
J: TRBJ1-6
V: TRBV28
size: .

DNA: TGTGCCAGCAGCCCAAAACCGGGACAGAACTACAATGAGCAGTTCTTC
CDR3: CASSPKPGQNYNEQFF
D: TRBD1
J: TRBJ2-1
V: TRBV7-9
size: .

DNA: TGTGCCATTCTAGACCCGAGGGGCACTGAAGCTTTCTTT
CDR3: CAILDPRGTEAFF
D: .
J: TRBJ1-1
V: TRBV5-4
size: .

DNA: TGCGCCAGCAGCTTGGAAGGGATTGAGCAGTACTTC
CDR3: CASSLEGIEQYF
D: .
J: TRBJ2-7
V: TRBV5-1
size: .

DNA: TGCGCCAGCAGTCCGGGTGGAGATACGCAGTATTTT
CDR3: CASSPGGDTQYF
D: .
J: TRBJ2-3
V: TRBV10-1
size: once

DNA: TGTGCCAGCAGCGGGCGACAGGGGAACACTGAAGCTTTCTTT
CDR3: CASSGRQGNTEAFF
D: TRBD1
J: TRBJ1-1
V: TRBV7-2
size: .

DNA: TGCGCCAGCAGCCGAGTAGCGGGAGGTACGCAGTATTTT
CDR3: CASSRVAGGTQYF
D: TRBD2
J: TRBJ2-3
V: TRBV4-1
size: few

DNA: TGTGCCAGCAGTGGTGAGGGTTTCTACGAGCAGTACTTC
CDR3: CASSGEGFYEQYF
D: .
J: TRBJ2-7
V: TRBV27
size: .